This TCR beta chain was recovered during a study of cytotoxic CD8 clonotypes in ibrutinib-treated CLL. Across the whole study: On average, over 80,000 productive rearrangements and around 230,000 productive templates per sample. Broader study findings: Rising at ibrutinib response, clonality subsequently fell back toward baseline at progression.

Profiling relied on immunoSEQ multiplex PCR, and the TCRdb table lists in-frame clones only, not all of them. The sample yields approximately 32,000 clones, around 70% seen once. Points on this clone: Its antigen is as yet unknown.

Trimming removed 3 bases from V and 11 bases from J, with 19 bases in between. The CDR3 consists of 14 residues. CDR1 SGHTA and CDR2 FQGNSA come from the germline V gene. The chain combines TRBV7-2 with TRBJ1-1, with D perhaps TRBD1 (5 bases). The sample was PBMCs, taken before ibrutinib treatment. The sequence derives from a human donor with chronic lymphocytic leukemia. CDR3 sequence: CASSLGGSTPAAFF. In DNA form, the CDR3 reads TGTGCCAGCAGCTTGGGGGGGTCTACCCCTGCGGCTTTCTTT.